This T cell receptor (beta chain) comes out of a study of blood T cell repertoires in COVID-19. About the research overall: From T cells, B-cell-depleted T cells, or PBMCs came the material, which was cDNA or gDNA.

Method: immunoSEQ multiplex PCR; TCRdb's copy keeps in-frame clones and lacks some. The sample has 90,000 to 150,000 clones, roughly 76% seen once; the top ten hold under 11%. Germline lookup yields CDR1 SGDLS and CDR2 YYNGEE. The ends were cut back, 4 bases at V and 2 bases at J, with 9 bases in the middle. This CDR3 has 14 residues. Sample: peripheral blood. The genes are TRBV9 and TRBJ2-2; D might be TRBD1 (6 bases). The clonotype was recovered from a human donor in a cohort sampled during active COVID-19. The CDR3 coding sequence is TGTGCCAGCAGCCGGGACATAAACACCGGGGAGCTGTTTTTT. Protein sequence: CASSRDINTGELFF.